The T cell receptor beta chain under discussion was sequenced for a study of patients and donors after allogeneic stem cell transplantation. The CDR3 extends over 15 amino acids. V lost 5 bases and J lost 3, with 16 bases in between. CDR1 is SGHVS, CDR2 FNYEAQ, per germline. TCRdb re-derived calls from the RT-PCR reads in MiXCR, one entry per CDR3 protein. Of more than 150,000 distinct CDR3 sequences in the sample, around two fifths were seen once. Sequencing input: blood, either unsorted or a sorted T cell fraction (not recorded which). The chain links TRBV7-6 to TRBJ1-1; D is unclear. This clonotype was sampled from a human donor who was either an allogeneic HSCT recipient or a stem cell or donor lymphocyte infusion donor (not recorded which). It is not recorded whose cells these are; they may come from a transplant donor. The CDR3 sequence: CASSLGEETYTEAFF. The CDR3 nucleotides are TGTGCCAGCAGCCTCGGGGAGGAGACGTACACTGAAGCTTTCTTT.